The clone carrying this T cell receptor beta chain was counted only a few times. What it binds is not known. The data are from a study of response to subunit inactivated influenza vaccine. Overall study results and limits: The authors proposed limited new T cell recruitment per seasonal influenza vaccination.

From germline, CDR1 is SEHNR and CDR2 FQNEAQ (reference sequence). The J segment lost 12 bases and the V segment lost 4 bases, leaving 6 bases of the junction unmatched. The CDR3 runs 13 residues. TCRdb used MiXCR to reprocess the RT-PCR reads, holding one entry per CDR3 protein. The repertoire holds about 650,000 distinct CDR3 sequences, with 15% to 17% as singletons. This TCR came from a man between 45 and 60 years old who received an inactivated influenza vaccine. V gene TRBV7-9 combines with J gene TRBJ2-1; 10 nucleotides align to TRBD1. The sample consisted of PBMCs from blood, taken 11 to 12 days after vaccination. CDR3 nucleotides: TGTGCCAGCAGCTGGGGACAGGGGTTTTGGCAGTTCTTC. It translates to CASSWGQGFWQFF.